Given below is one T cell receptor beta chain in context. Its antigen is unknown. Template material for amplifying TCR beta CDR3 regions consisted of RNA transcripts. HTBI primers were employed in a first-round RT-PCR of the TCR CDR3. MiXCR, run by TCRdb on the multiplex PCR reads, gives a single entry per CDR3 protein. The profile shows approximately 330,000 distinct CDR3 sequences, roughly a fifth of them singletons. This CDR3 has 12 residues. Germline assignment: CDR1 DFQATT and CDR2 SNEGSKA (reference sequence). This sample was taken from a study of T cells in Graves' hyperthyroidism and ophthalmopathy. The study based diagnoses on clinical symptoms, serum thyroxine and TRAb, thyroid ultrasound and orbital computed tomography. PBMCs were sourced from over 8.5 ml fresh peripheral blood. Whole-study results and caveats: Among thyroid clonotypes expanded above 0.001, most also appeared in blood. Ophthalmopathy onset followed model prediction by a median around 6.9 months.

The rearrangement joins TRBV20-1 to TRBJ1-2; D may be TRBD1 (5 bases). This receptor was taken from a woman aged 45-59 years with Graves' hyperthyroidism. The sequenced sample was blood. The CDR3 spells CNTGPNNYGYTF. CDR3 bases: TGCAATACGGGGCCTAATAACTATGGCTACACCTTC.